This T cell receptor beta chain originates from a study of blood T cells in healthy people across ages. Across the whole study: There was about one barcoded beta molecule captured by template switching per two T cells.

It was with a sample-barcoded 5' primer and a J-beta primer mix that a second PCR of roughly 7 to 11 cycles was run. TCRdb processed the 5' RACE reads anew with MiXCR; each CDR3 protein has one entry. This sample has about 1.8 million distinct CDR3 sequences, with about 49% found just once. The authors isolated at least 6.5 million PBMCs per sample. This clonotype was counted between two and nine times. The CDR3 covers 16 residues. Germline V gene sequence: CDR1 MNHEY, CDR2 SVGAGI. J was trimmed by 0 bases and V by 2 bases; bases with no gene match: 3. V and J are TRBV6-5 and TRBJ2-1; 8 positions match TRBD1. Sequenced sample: blood. The sequence was collected from a middle-aged woman in good health. CDR3 loop: CASSYVGQGSYNEQFF. The CDR3, as DNA: TGTGCCAGCAGTTACGTTGGACAGGGCTCCTACAATGAGCAGTTCTTC.